This passage covers 12 T cell receptor beta chains from one sample sequenced in a study of blood T cell repertoires in COVID-19. TCRdb keeps only in-frame clones here, not all; method: immunoSEQ multiplex PCR. Of 39,000 or so clones listed, around 81% are singletons. Material: peripheral blood. Every receptor here comes from a man in his forties with active or convalescent COVID-19.

This chain joins TRBV5-1 and TRBJ1-1; a possible D gene is TRBD1 (6 bases). CDR1 and CDR2 from the germline V gene are SGHRS and YFSETQ. The CDR3 contains 13 residues. Trimming removed 5 bases from V and 1 base from J, with 9 bases in between. CDR3 sequence: CASRLQGNTEAFF. The CDR3 DNA sequence: TGCGCCAGCAGACTACAGGGGAACACTGAAGCTTTCTTT.

The rearrangement links TRBV30 to TRBJ1-2; the match to TRBD1 covers 7 bases. V lost 3 bases, J lost 8 bases, and 9 bases stayed unmatched. Germline lookup yields CDR1 GTSNPN and CDR2 SVGIG (reference sequence). The CDR3 consists of 13 residues. The CDR3 reads CAWREDRLAGYTF. Here the CDR3 DNA reads TGTGCCTGGAGGGAGGACAGGTTAGCCGGCTACACCTTC.

The gene calls are TRBV6-2 or TRBV6-3 and TRBJ2-5; the match to TRBD2 covers 8 bases. Trimming took 5 bases from V and 4 from J; bases not matched to a gene: 6. CDR3 length: 14 residues. From germline, CDR1 is MNHEY and CDR2 SVGEGT. As DNA, the CDR3 is TGTGCCAGCAGTCCACGGGGGGGCAGAGAGACCCAGTACTTC. Protein product: CASSPRGGRETQYF.

In this sample, this clone turned up a few times. The rearrangement links TRBV30 to TRBJ2-7; unclear D gene. Germline loops: CDR1 GTSNPN, CDR2 SVGIG (reference sequence). The CDR3 has 15 residues. The germline V and J ends were trimmed by 0 bases and 4 bases, with 16 bases remaining between them. The CDR3 sequence is CAWSVDRIAIYEQYF. CDR3 in DNA: TGTGCCTGGAGTGTGGATAGGATAGCTATTTACGAGCAGTACTTC.

The rearrangement joins TRBV5-1 to TRBJ2-1; TRBD2 matches 7 bases. The germline V gene has CDR1 SGHRS and CDR2 YFSETQ. V lost 4 bases and J lost 3; bases outside the gene matches: 7. This CDR3 is built from 15 residues. CDR3 residues: CASSPKGGSYNEQFF. In DNA, the CDR3 is TGCGCCAGCAGCCCGAAAGGCGGGAGCTACAATGAGCAGTTCTTC.

The gene calls are TRBV3-1 (or the pseudogene TRBV3-2) and TRBJ1-3; the D is unclear. From germline, CDR1 is LGHDT and CDR2 YNNKEL (reference sequence). CDR3 length: 12 amino acids. Trimming stripped 7 bases from V and 0 bases from J, with 4 bases between. The CDR3 DNA reads as TGTGCCAGCACAATCTCTGGAAACACCATATATTTT. Translation: CASTISGNTIYF.

This chain links TRBV28 with TRBJ2-5; 7 bases fit TRBD1. Trimming took 4 bases from V and 5 from J; bases not matched to a gene: 7. Germline CDR1 is MDHEN and CDR2 is SYDVKM. The CDR3 loop spans 14 amino acids. The CDR3 DNA reads as TGTGCCAGCAGTTCCGCAGGGGGAGACGAGACCCAGTACTTC. Its translation: CASSSAGGDETQYF.

The chain has TRBV6-5 and TRBJ1-3; D unresolved. This CDR3 has 16 amino acids. Trimming left V 2 bases short and J 3 bases short, with 14 bases between. Germline-derived CDR1 and CDR2 are MNHEY and SVGAGI. The DNA of the CDR3 is TGTGCCAGCAGTTACACCCCGTCCGGGGTTGGAAACACCATATATTTT. The encoded protein is CASSYTPSGVGNTIYF.

The rearrangement joins TRBV27 to TRBJ2-7; maybe TRBD1 (5 bases). Trimming stripped 3 bases from V and 0 bases from J, with 18 bases between. CDR1 is MNHEY, CDR2 SMNVEV, per germline (reference sequence). CDR3 length equals 17 residues. The CDR3 DNA reads TGTGCCAGCAGTTTCCGCAGTGACAGCCATATCTCCTACGAGCAGTACTTC. This codes for CASSFRSDSHISYEQYF.

This chain joins TRBV6-4 and TRBJ1-4, with D unclear. V shed 10 bases and J shed 7 bases, with 16 bases lying between them. Germline CDR1 reads MRHNA; CDR2 reads SNTAGT. There are 13 residues in the CDR3. The CDR3 DNA is TGTGCCACCCCCCCGGGAGCGGCTGAAAAACTGTTTTTT. Protein sequence: CATPPGAAEKLFF.

The rearrangement uses TRBV6-5 and TRBJ1-1; tentatively, D is TRBD1 (6 bases). This CDR3 comprises 12 residues. Germline CDR1 MNHEY, CDR2 SVGAGI. Trimming took 8 bases from V and 4 from J, leaving 11 bases between them. CDR3 region: CASLGAGTEAFF. The CDR3 DNA reads TGTGCCAGCCTGGGGGCGGGCACTGAAGCTTTCTTT.

This clone was counted once. The rearrangement links TRBV2 to TRBJ2-1; 8 nucleotides match TRBD2. Trimming at V came to 10 bases and at J to 8 bases, leaving 13 bases not matched to a gene. The CDR3 runs to 14 residues. Germline V gives CDR1 SNHLY, CDR2 FYNNEI. CDR3: CATTPGLEVHEQFF. CDR3 DNA: TGTGCCACTACCCCGGGACTAGAGGTTCATGAGCAGTTCTTC.